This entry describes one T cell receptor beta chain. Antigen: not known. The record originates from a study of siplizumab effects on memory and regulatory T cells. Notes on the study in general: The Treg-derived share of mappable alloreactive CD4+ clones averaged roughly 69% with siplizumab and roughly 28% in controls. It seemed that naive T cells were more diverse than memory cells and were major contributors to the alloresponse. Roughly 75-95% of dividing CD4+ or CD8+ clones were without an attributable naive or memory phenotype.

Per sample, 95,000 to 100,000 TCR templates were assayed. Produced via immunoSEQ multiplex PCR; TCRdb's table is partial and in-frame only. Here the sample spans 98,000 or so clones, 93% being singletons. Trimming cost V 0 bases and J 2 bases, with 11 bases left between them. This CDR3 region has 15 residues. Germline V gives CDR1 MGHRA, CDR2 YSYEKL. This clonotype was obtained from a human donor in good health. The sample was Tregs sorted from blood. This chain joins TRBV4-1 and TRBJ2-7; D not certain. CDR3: CASSQELQSPYEQYF. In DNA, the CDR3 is TGCGCCAGCAGCCAAGAGTTGCAGTCCCCCTACGAGCAGTACTTC.